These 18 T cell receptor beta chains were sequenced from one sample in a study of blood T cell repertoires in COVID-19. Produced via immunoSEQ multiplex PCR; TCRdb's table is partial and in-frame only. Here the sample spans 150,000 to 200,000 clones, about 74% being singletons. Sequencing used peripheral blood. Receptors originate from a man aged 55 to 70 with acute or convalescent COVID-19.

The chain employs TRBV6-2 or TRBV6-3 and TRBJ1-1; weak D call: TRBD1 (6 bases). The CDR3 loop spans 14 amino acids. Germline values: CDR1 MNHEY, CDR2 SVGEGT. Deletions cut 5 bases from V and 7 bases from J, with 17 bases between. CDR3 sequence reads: CASSTLQGEVEAFF. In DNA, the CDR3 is TGTGCCAGCAGTACGTTACAGGGTGAGGTTGAAGCTTTCTTT.

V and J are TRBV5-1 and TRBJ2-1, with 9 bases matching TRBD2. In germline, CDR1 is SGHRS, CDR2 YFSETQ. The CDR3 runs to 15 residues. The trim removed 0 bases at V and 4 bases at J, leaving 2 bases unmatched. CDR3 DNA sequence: TGCGCCAGCAGCTTGGGCGGGGGGGCTTACAATGAGCAGTTCTTC. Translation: CASSLGGGAYNEQFF.

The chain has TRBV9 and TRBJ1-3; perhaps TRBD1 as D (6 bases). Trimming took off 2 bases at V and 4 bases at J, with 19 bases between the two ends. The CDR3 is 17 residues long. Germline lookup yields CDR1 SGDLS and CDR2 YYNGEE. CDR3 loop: CASSVALGGAQGNTIYF. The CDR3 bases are TGTGCCAGCAGCGTGGCCTTGGGGGGGGCGCAGGGAAACACCATATATTTT.

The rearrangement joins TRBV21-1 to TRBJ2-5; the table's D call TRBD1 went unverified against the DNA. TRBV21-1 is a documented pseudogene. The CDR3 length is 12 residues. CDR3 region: CASRTGSKTQYF. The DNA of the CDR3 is TGTGCCAGCAGGACAGGTTCGAAGACCCAGTACTTC.

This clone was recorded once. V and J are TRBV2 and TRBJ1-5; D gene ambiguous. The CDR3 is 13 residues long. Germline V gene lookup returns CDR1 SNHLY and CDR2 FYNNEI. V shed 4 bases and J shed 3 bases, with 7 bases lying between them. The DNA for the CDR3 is TGTGCCAGCAGTGGCCAGTACAATCAGCCCCAGCATTTT. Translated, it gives CASSGQYNQPQHF.

The CDR3 nucleotides read TGTGCCATCAGTGAACGGGGGGCGTTTTCTGGAAACACCATATATTTT. Translating gives CAISERGAFSGNTIYF. V gene TRBV10-3 combines with J gene TRBJ1-3, with a tentative D call TRBD1 (6 bases). Deletions cut 3 bases from V and 1 base from J, with 13 bases between. This CDR3 contains 16 residues. Looked up from germline, CDR1 is ENHRY and CDR2 is SYGVKD.

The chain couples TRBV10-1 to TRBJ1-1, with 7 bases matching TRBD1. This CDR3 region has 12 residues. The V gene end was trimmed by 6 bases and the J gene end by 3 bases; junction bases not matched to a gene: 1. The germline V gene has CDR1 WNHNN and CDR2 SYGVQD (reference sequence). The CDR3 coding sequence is TGCGCCAGCAGGGGGACAGACACTGAAGCTTTCTTT. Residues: CASRGTDTEAFF.

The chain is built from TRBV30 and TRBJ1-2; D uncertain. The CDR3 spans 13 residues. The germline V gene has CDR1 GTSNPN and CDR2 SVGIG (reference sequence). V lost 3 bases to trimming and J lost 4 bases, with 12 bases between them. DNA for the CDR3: TGTGCCTGGAGAGACGGGAGTTCCTATGGCTACACCTTC. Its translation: CAWRDGSSYGYTF.

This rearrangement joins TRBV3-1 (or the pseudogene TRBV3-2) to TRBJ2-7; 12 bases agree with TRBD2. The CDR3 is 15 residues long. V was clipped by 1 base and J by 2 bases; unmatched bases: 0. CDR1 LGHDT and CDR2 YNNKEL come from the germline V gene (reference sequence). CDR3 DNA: TGTGCCAGCAGCCAAGGGACTAGCGGGGCCTACGAGCAGTACTTC. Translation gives CASSQGTSGAYEQYF.

Written as DNA, the CDR3 is TGTGCCAGCAGTGGGGGGGGTGAAGCTTTCTTT. Its translation: CASSGGGEAFF. The V call is TRBV6-6, the J call TRBJ1-1, with TRBD1 as a possible D gene (5 bases). V was trimmed by 5 bases and J by 7 bases, leaving 8 bases between them. Germline V gives CDR1 MNHNY, CDR2 SVGAGI (reference sequence). There are 11 residues in the CDR3.

The CDR3 loop is CASSQEGGRNQPQHF. In nucleotides, the CDR3 is TGCGCCAGCAGCCAAGAGGGAGGCCGCAATCAGCCCCAGCATTTT. The gene calls are TRBV4-1 and TRBJ1-5; no reliable D call. The germline gives CDR1 MGHRA, CDR2 YSYEKL. The CDR3 runs 15 residues. Trimming removed 0 bases at V and 2 bases at J, with 8 bases between.

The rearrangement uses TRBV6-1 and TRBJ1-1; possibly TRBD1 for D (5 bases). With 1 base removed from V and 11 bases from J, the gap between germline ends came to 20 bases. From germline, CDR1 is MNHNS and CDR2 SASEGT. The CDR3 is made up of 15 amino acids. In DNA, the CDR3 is TGTGCCAGCAGTGAAGTATTTCGGGGGGAGTCACGGGCTTTCTTT. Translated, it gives CASSEVFRGESRAFF.

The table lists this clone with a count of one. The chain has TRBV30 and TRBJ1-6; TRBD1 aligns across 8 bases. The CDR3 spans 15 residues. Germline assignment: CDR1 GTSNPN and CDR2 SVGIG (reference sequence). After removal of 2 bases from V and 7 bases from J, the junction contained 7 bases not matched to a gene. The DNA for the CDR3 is TGTGCCTGGAGTCCACCGGGACAGGTGAATTCACCCCTCCACTTT. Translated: CAWSPPGQVNSPLHF.

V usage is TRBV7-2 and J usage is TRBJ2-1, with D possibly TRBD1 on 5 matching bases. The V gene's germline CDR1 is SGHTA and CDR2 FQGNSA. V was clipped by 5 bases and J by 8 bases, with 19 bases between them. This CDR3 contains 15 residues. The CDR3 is CASSPQGLTYYEQFF. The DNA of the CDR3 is TGTGCCAGCAGCCCCCAGGGCTTGACTTACTATGAGCAGTTCTTC. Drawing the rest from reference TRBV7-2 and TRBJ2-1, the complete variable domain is GAGVSQSPSNKVTEKGKDVELRCDPISGHTALYWYRQSLGQGLEFLIYFQGNSAPDKSGLPSDRFSAERTGGSVSTLTIQRTQQEDSAVYLCASSPQGLTYYEQFFGPGTRLTVL.

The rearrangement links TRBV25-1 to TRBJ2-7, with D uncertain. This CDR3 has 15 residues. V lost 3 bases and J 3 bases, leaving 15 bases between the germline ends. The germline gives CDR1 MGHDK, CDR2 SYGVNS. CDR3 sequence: CASSDSYSSGYEQYF. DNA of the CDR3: TGTGCCAGCAGTGATTCGTATAGTAGTGGCTACGAGCAGTACTTC.

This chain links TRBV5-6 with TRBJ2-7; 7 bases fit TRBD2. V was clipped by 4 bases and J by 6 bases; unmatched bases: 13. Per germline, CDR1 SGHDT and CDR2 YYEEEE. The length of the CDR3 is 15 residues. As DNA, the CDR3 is TGTGCCAGCAGCCAGTGGGGGGGACTTCATGGCGAGCAGTACTTC. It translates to CASSQWGGLHGEQYF. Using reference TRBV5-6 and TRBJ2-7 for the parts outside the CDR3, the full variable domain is DAGVTQSPTHLIKTRGQQVTLRCSPKSGHDTVSWYQQALGQGPQFIFQYYEEEERQRGNFPDRFSGHQFPNYSSELNVNALLLGDSALYLCASSQWGGLHGEQYFGPGTRLTVT.

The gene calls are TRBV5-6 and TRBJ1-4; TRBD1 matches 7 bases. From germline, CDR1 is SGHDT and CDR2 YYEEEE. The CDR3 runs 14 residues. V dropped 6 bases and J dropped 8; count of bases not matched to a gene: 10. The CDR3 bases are TGTGCCAGCACCATACAGGGGTCGGGCGAAAAACTGTTTTTT. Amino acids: CASTIQGSGEKLFF.

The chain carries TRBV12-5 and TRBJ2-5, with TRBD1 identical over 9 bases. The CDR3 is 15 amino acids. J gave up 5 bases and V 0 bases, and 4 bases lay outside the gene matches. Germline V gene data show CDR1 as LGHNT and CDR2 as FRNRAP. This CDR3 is CASGLVQGALETQYF. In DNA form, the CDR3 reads TGTGCTAGTGGTTTGGTACAGGGGGCCTTGGAGACCCAGTACTTC.